The text below deals with one T cell receptor (beta chain). The antigen is undetermined. Some clones are missing from TCRdb's copy, which holds only in-frame ones; the method was immunoSEQ multiplex PCR. The profile shows some 25,000 clones, roughly 87% of them singletons. The data originate from a study of lymphopenia after photon versus proton radiotherapy. Germline-derived CDR1 and CDR2 are MNHNS and SASEGT. The CDR3 loop spans 13 amino acids. V lost 0 bases, J lost 12 bases, and 12 bases lay in between. Regarding the study as a whole: Post-nadir diversity loss with photons came from oligoclonal expansion, particularly CD8+ Temra cells. Photon-treated patients lost naive T cells and TCR diversity; proton-treated stayed stable. Larger post-nadir TCR diversity loss correlated inversely with survival in deceased patients.

The specimen was peripheral blood, collected from a patient treated with photon-based radiotherapy. The receptor was isolated from a man aged 50 to 59 with gastric cancer. The chain joins TRBV6-1 to TRBJ2-1; weak D call: TRBD1 (6 bases). The CDR3 coding sequence is TGTGCCAGCAGTGAAGCAGGAGGACAGAGGCAGTTCTTC. Protein: CASSEAGGQRQFF.